These 27 T cell receptor beta chains were all obtained from the same sample, sequenced in a study of brain T cells in children with intractable seizures. Assay: immunoSEQ multiplex PCR; the TCRdb copy retains only in-frame clones and omits some. The sample carries about 80,000 clones, roughly 89% recorded once. The input for sequencing was peripheral blood, taken at surgery. Receptor source: a girl aged 2-10 years with Rasmussen encephalitis and intractable seizures.

The chain employs TRBV4-1 and TRBJ1-2, with D unresolved. CDR3 length: 15 amino acids. The V and J ends lost 0 bases and 8 bases respectively, with 16 bases between them. The germline V gene has CDR1 MGHRA and CDR2 YSYEKL. The CDR3: CASSQDLLSLIGYTF. CDR3 coding DNA: TGCGCCAGCAGCCAAGATCTTCTTAGCCTTATAGGCTACACCTTC.

V usage is TRBV7-9 and J usage is TRBJ2-7; TRBD2 aligns across 8 bases. V shed 4 bases, J shed 0 bases, and the junction held 5 bases outside the gene matches. CDR3 length equals 15 residues. Germline lookup yields CDR1 SEHNR and CDR2 FQNEAQ (reference sequence). CDR3 coding DNA: TGTGCCAGCAGCTCCAGCGGGAGCAGCTCCTACGAGCAGTACTTC. Translating gives CASSSSGSSSYEQYF.

The V and J genes are TRBV27 and TRBJ2-1, with 10 bases fitting TRBD1. The CDR3 is 16 residues long. Germline assignment: CDR1 MNHEY and CDR2 SMNVEV (reference sequence). With V trimmed by 5 bases and J by 7 bases, 11 bases remained unmatched. DNA of the CDR3: TGTGCCAGCAGTATCATTGACAGGGGGCGTTGGAATGAGCAGTTCTTC. Translation: CASSIIDRGRWNEQFF.

V and J are TRBV30 and TRBJ2-4; 7 bases match TRBD2. V gave up 4 bases and J gave up 8 bases; unmatched junction bases: 8. Germline CDR1 and CDR2: GTSNPN and SVGIG (reference sequence). There are 13 residues in the CDR3. CDR3 DNA: TGTGCCTGGAAAGGCGGGAGTAGTTACATTCAGTACTTC. This codes for CAWKGGSSYIQYF.

The chain combines TRBV30 with TRBJ1-1; no definite D call. CDR3 length: 12 amino acids. Germline V gives CDR1 GTSNPN, CDR2 SVGIG (reference sequence). The V end was cut by 2 bases, the J end by 3 bases, with 7 bases between. The CDR3 spells CAWSFGDTEAFF. In DNA form, the CDR3 reads TGTGCCTGGAGTTTCGGGGACACTGAAGCTTTCTTT.

The chain couples TRBV19 to TRBJ2-1; weak D call: TRBD2 (5 bases). Germline CDR1 LNHDA, CDR2 SQIVND (reference sequence). This CDR3 comprises 13 residues. With 6 bases removed from V and 1 base from J, the gap between germline ends came to 7 bases. The CDR3 loop reads CASRPGSYNEQFF. In nucleotides, the CDR3 is TGTGCCAGTAGACCGGGGTCCTACAATGAGCAGTTCTTC.

The gene calls are TRBV11-3 and TRBJ1-1; perhaps TRBD1 as D (5 bases). This CDR3 is 16 amino acids long. Germline V lookup: CDR1 SGHNT, CDR2 YENEEA. V was trimmed by 1 base and J by 1 base, leaving 13 bases between them. The CDR3 DNA reads as TGTGCCAGCAGCTTAGGGCAGGGTGTGAAGAACACTGAAGCTTTCTTT. This codes for CASSLGQGVKNTEAFF.

This clone rates as medium-sized (0.01 to 0.1%). This chain joins TRBV7-9 and TRBJ1-4; D uncertain. Trimming pared 4 bases from V and 7 bases from J, leaving 13 bases between. From germline, CDR1 is SEHNR and CDR2 FQNEAQ (reference sequence). The CDR3 runs to 14 residues. CDR3 nucleotides: TGTGCCAGCAGCTCTCGGACGGGGAGTGAAAAACTGTTTTTT. Protein: CASSSRTGSEKLFF.

The chain employs TRBV9 and TRBJ1-2; no firm D call. Per the germline V gene, CDR1 is SGDLS and CDR2 is YYNGEE. The CDR3 loop spans 13 amino acids. Trimming pared 2 bases from V and 7 bases from J, leaving 12 bases between. The CDR3 region has the DNA TGTGCCAGCAGCGTGACCGACCGGCGTGGCTACACCTTC. Translating it yields CASSVTDRRGYTF.

This clone was observed a single time. V and J are TRBV5-6 and TRBJ2-7, with no clear D. CDR3 length equals 11 residues. Between the trimmed V and J ends, which lost 0 bases and 6 bases, there was a span of 4 bases. Germline CDR1 SGHDT, CDR2 YYEEEE. This CDR3 reads CASSLGAEQYF. The CDR3 DNA reads as TGTGCCAGCAGCTTGGGTGCCGAGCAGTACTTC.

V gene TRBV19 combines with J gene TRBJ1-2; the match to TRBD1 covers 8 bases. Per the germline V gene, CDR1 is LNHDA and CDR2 is SQIVND (reference sequence). V shed 5 bases and J 6 bases; nucleotides not matched to a gene: 8. The CDR3 has 14 residues. The CDR3 loop is CASSRGRGLDGYTF. CDR3 nucleotide sequence: TGTGCCAGTAGTCGGGGCAGGGGGCTTGATGGCTACACCTTC.

The chain employs TRBV29-1 and TRBJ2-1, with D tentatively TRBD2 (7 bases). Trimming left V 5 bases short and J 4 bases short, with 15 bases between. The CDR3 sequence is 14 residues long. Germline CDR1 reads SQVTM; CDR2 reads ANQGSEA. The CDR3 spells CSVRGARTYNEQFF. As DNA, the CDR3 is TGCAGCGTTCGGGGGGCAAGAACTTACAATGAGCAGTTCTTC.

This clone showed up just once. This sequence joins TRBV6-5 and TRBJ1-4; 7 bases align to TRBD1. There are 13 residues in the CDR3. V trimming: 7 bases; J trimming: 4 bases; junction bases outside the gene matches: 3. Germline-derived CDR1 and CDR2 are MNHEY and SVGAGI. The CDR3 DNA sequence: TGTGCCAGCAAGGGGGCTTATAATGAAAAACTGTTTTTT. Translating gives CASKGAYNEKLFF.

This chain uses TRBV18 with TRBJ2-4, with TRBD2 identical over 11 bases. V lost 3 bases, J lost 6 bases, and 7 bases stayed unmatched. The CDR3 loop spans 16 amino acids. The germline gives CDR1 KGHSH, CDR2 LQKENI. The CDR3 region has the DNA TGTGCCAGCTCACCTGGGACTAGCGGTTGGACAAACATTCAGTACTTC. Translated: CASSPGTSGWTNIQYF.

Comment on this clone: The same CDR3 also results from other DNA sequences found in this sample. CDR3: CASSGRDRGQPQHF. The CDR3 DNA reads TGTGCCAGCAGCGGCCGGGACAGAGGGCAGCCCCAGCATTTT. The gene calls are TRBV9 and TRBJ1-5; TRBD1 matches at 7 bases. With V trimmed by 3 bases and J by 7 bases, 7 bases remained unmatched. This CDR3 is 14 amino acids long. The germline V gene encodes CDR1 SGDLS and CDR2 YYNGEE.

The V and J genes are TRBV5-1 and TRBJ1-1; TRBD1 is a possible D gene (5 bases). The germline CDR1 and CDR2 sequences are SGHRS and YFSETQ. V lost 4 bases, J lost 2 bases, and 15 bases lay in between. The CDR3 has 15 residues. The CDR3: CASSGEWGINTEAFF. The CDR3 region has the DNA TGCGCCAGCAGCGGAGAATGGGGGATTAACACTGAAGCTTTCTTT.

This sequence joins TRBV9 and TRBJ1-3; 9 nucleotides line up with TRBD1. Trimming cost V 0 bases and J 3 bases; bases outside gene matches: 7. The CDR3 extends over 17 amino acids. Germline V gene sequence: CDR1 SGDLS, CDR2 YYNGEE. The CDR3 region has the DNA TGTGCCAGCAGCGTAGCAGTAGGGACAGGGAGTGGAAACACCATATATTTT. Encoded protein: CASSVAVGTGSGNTIYF.

The chain is built from TRBV7-9 and TRBJ1-5; D gene uncertain. Germline CDR1 and CDR2: SEHNR and FQNEAQ (reference sequence). CDR3 length equals 12 residues. Trimming removed 5 bases from V and 5 bases from J, with 7 bases in between. CDR3 in amino acids: CASSRGYQPQHF. The CDR3 nucleotides are TGTGCCAGCAGCCGGGGATATCAGCCCCAGCATTTT. Full variable domain (missing parts from reference TRBV7-9 and TRBJ1-5): DTGVSQNPRHKITKRGQNVTFRCDPISEHNRLYWYRQTLGQGPEFLTYFQNEAQLEKSRLLSDRFSAERPKGSFSTLEIQRTEQGDSAMYLCASSRGYQPQHFGDGTRLSIL.

This clone was detected once. V is TRBV3-1 (or the pseudogene TRBV3-2) and J is TRBJ2-2; no clear D gene. The V gene's germline CDR1 is LGHDT and CDR2 YNNKEL (reference sequence). The length of the CDR3 is 14 residues. Trimming removed 4 bases at V and 2 bases at J, with 8 bases between. Written as DNA, the CDR3 is TGTGCCAGCAGCCTAGCCCCAAACACCGGGGAGCTGTTTTTT. Translated, it gives CASSLAPNTGELFF.

The rearrangement links TRBV18 to TRBJ2-7, with 7 bases lining up with TRBD2. V lost 1 base and J lost 0; bases outside the gene matches: 9. Germline CDR1 is KGHSH and CDR2 is LQKENI. The CDR3 has 17 residues. The CDR3 is CASSPRSAGISSYEQYF. The CDR3 DNA reads as TGTGCCAGCTCACCACGTTCAGCGGGGATCAGCTCCTACGAGCAGTACTTC.

This chain joins TRBV25-1 and TRBJ2-3; the D call may be TRBD1 or TRBD2 (5 bases each). Germline loops: CDR1 MGHDK, CDR2 SYGVNS. The CDR3 is made up of 18 amino acids. Trimming left V 6 bases short and J 4 bases short, with 26 bases between. CDR3 loop: CASRSGPWGPGSADTQYF. The CDR3 nucleotides are TGTGCCAGCAGAAGCGGCCCCTGGGGACCGGGTTCAGCAGATACGCAGTATTTT.

The V call is TRBV7-9, the J call TRBJ2-7, with 7 bases lining up with TRBD1. Germline assignment: CDR1 SEHNR and CDR2 FQNEAQ (reference sequence). The CDR3 covers 14 residues. The V segment lost 5 bases and the J segment 3 bases; nucleotides outside the gene matches: 7. The CDR3 DNA reads as TGTGCCAGCAGCCCTAGGGACAGAATCTACGAGCAGTACTTC. Its translation is CASSPRDRIYEQYF.

This clone was counted only a few times. The CDR3 nucleotides are TGTGCCAGCAGTGAAGGGGTAGGGACACAGAGCTACGAGCAGTACTTC. Protein: CASSEGVGTQSYEQYF. The chain links TRBV25-1 to TRBJ2-7; D is possibly TRBD1 (6 bases). The V gene lost 2 bases and the J gene lost 3 bases, with 17 bases spanning the gap. This CDR3 spans 16 amino acids. Germline CDR1 MGHDK, CDR2 SYGVNS.

The chain carries TRBV2 and TRBJ2-1; D is undetermined. Trimming left V 3 bases short and J 8 bases short, with 8 bases between. Looked up from germline, CDR1 is SNHLY and CDR2 is FYNNEI. The CDR3 has 12 residues. CDR3 in amino acids: CASSDTGDEQFF. In nucleotides, the CDR3 is TGTGCCAGCAGTGACACCGGAGATGAGCAGTTCTTC.

The chain couples TRBV4-2 to TRBJ1-5; perhaps TRBD1 as D (5 bases). Trimming stripped 0 bases from V and 0 bases from J, with 21 bases between. CDR1 and CDR2 from the germline V gene are LGHNA and YNFKEQ. The CDR3 spans 20 residues. The CDR3, as DNA: TGTGCCAGCAGCCAAGAACGGGCCAGGGAGGGGTCGGATAGCAATCAGCCCCAGCATTTT. Translated: CASSQERAREGSDSNQPQHF.

The V and J genes are TRBV6-5 and TRBJ1-2; perhaps TRBD1 as D (6 bases). The length of the CDR3 is 14 residues. V was pared by 6 bases and J by 4 bases, with 15 bases between. In germline, CDR1 is MNHEY, CDR2 SVGAGI. The CDR3, as DNA: TGTGCCAGCAGGGACAGCAGCGGGGCCTATGGCTACACCTTC. Encoded protein: CASRDSSGAYGYTF.

The rearrangement links TRBV7-3 to TRBJ1-6; D may be TRBD1 (6 bases). Trimming removed 5 bases at V and 8 bases at J, with 16 bases between. The V gene's germline CDR1 is SGHTA and CDR2 FQGTGA. The CDR3 covers 15 residues. The CDR3 coding sequence is TGTGCCAGCAGCCAGGGACCGGGGGCCGATTCACCCCTCCACTTT. This gives the protein CASSQGPGADSPLHF.